This T cell receptor (beta chain) originates from a study of shared clonotypes between healthy human individuals. Repertoires were generated with immunoSEQ multiplex PCR, while TCRdb's copy carries only in-frame clones and drops some. The table includes about 960,000 clones, 76% detected once. The germline V gene encodes CDR1 MDHEN and CDR2 SYDVKM. The CDR3 has 13 amino acids. V dropped 5 bases and J dropped 7; count of bases not matched to a gene: 4. The sequenced material came from memory CD4+ T cells sorted from blood. Sample subset: CD45RA-negative fraction. The chain has TRBV28 and TRBJ1-2; 10 bases are shared with TRBD1. The TCR comes from a man aged 18 to 29 in good health. The CDR3 here is CASSGTGEIGYTF. The CDR3 coding sequence is TGTGCCAGCAGTGGGACAGGGGAGATTGGCTACACCTTC.